The clone carrying this T cell receptor beta chain was recorded many times. This sample was taken from a study of T cells in Graves' hyperthyroidism and ophthalmopathy. Template material for amplifying TCR beta CDR3 regions consisted of RNA transcripts. In the first-round RT-PCR of the TCR CDR3, the HTBI primer set was used. MiXCR, applied by TCRdb to the multiplex PCR reads, yields one record per CDR3 protein. Counted here are 250,000 to 350,000 distinct CDR3 sequences, approximately 15% occurring once; the ten biggest clones make up 55% to 60%. The CDR3 runs to 15 residues. The trim removed 2 bases at V and 5 bases at J, leaving 7 bases unmatched. CDR1 and CDR2 from the germline V gene are GTSNPN and SVGIG (reference sequence).

Sequencing was done on a sample of blood. The origin of this receptor is a woman in her sixties or seventies with Graves' ophthalmopathy. The V and J genes are TRBV30 and TRBJ1-4; 8 nucleotides match TRBD1. The CDR3 DNA follows: TGTGCCTGGAGTACTCGGACAGGGATAAATGAAAAACTGTTTTTT. Encoded protein: CAWSTRTGINEKLFF.